This entry describes one T cell receptor beta chain. Its cognate antigen has yet to be identified. One base away there is no much larger clone; base qualities are not given. This sample is part of a study of regulatory T cells in long-lasting Graves disease (dated by TCRdb to the early 2020s). With regard to the full study: Antithyroid drugs had been taken for less than 3 months by newly diagnosed Graves' disease patients. A total of roughly 35 samples underwent TCR sequencing: some 13 from persistent and approximately 20 from newly diagnosed Graves' disease patients. Peripheral blood TCR sequencing and RNA sequencing compared persistent Graves' disease patients with newly diagnosed Graves' disease patients. The study was registered as a clinical trial and conducted in China.

Broad study findings and their caveats: The small sample size was acknowledged by the authors as a limitation that may reduce accuracy. Only the TCR beta chain was sequenced and analyzed. Compared with newly diagnosed patients, patients with persistent Graves' disease had lower TCR Shannon entropy and fewer highly expanded clones, which suggests clonal expansion. A larger number of public clonotypes was shared among persistent patients (approximately 3,000) than among newly diagnosed patients (roughly 1,000). Only peripheral blood was studied, because thyroid tissue, the primary lesion, was inaccessible.

Libraries were prepared through multiplex PCR. The sequencer listed for this sample is Illumina HiSeq 4000. TCR beta libraries were built with iRepertoire HTBI primers and Arm-PCR amplification of CDR3 regions. Before sequencing, the PCR products underwent gel purification. Concerning the study's data processing: A total of roughly 58 TRBV and some 15 TRBJ segments were identified across samples and were used for gene usage analysis of CDR3 amino acid clonotypes. COPE and FqMerger were used to merge filtered high-quality paired reads into contigs. Contigs were aligned with BLAST to IMGT TRBV, TRBD and TRBJ reference genes, and CDR3 was defined per IMGT. Highly expanded clones were defined as clonotypes with a frequency above 0.1%. Repertoire diversity was measured by Shannon entropy, and V-J evenness by the Gini coefficient. A clonotype found in more than one individual was treated as public. Clones were called with MiXCR by TCRdb after fastp trimmed the public reads at Q25, and only in-frame beta chains were retained. Each record represents a unique CDR3 protein, reported with the most common genes and DNA among its rows. What appears here as the V and J calls and clone size reflects TCRdb's work, not the paper's. Counted in this sample were 400,000 to 550,000 distinct CDR3 sequences; 15% to 20% of them appeared once. The ten top clones hold around a tenth of the sample.

The time point label for this specimen denotes: newly diagnosed GD, antithyroid drugs for less than 3 months. For both TCR sequencing and RNA sequencing, RNA was extracted from PBMCs using TRIzol. The diagnosis of Graves' disease followed American Thyroid Association guidelines. Patients for the study were recruited at an endocrinology department in Xi'an, China. Each patient gave 7 to 9.5 milliliters of peripheral blood, collected in an EDTA anticoagulant tube. Ficoll Paque Plus density gradient separation was used to isolate PBMCs, and no further T cell sorting was done. An Agilent 2100 Bioanalyzer and agarose gel were used to check RNA quality, and a NanoDrop 2000 was used to measure RNA concentration. Another study also made use of these data, one on T cells in Graves' hyperthyroidism and ophthalmopathy. Reported in the second study: Stable Graves' hyperthyroidism was defined as no progression to ophthalmopathy during 18 months of follow-up. The hyperthyroidism patients were between 18 and 65 years old and newly diagnosed, with a disease duration of less than 2 months. Patients with uncontrolled infections, other autoimmune diseases, pregnancy or lactation were excluded. Clinical symptoms, serum thyroxine and TRAb, thyroid ultrasound, and orbital computed tomography formed the basis for the diagnoses. For the first round of RT-PCR on the TCR CDR3, the HTBI primer set was used together with the Qiagen OneStep RT-PCR kit. Most expanded thyroid clonotypes (frequency above 0.001) were also detected in blood, a finding suggesting that blood repertoires may reflect thyroid immune responses. A 13 V-J signature model separated ophthalmopathy from stable hyperthyroidism, with 87.88% sensitivity and just under 84% specificity in cross-validation and 80%/75% in testing. In validation, progression to ophthalmopathy was predicted by the model with roughly 69% sensitivity and 72% to 85% specificity, a median of around 6.5 months before onset. A discovery cohort of about a hundred patients, approximately 45 with Graves' ophthalmopathy and over 55 with stable Graves' hyperthyroidism, was used to find distinguishing TCR V-J signatures. An independent validation cohort of about 19 hyperthyroidism patients and 15 or so patients who later progressed to ophthalmopathy tested prospective prediction of ophthalmopathy. For training and testing, the 100 patients in the discovery cohort were randomly divided in a 7:3 ratio. Thyroid tissue and blood T-cell repertoires from six or seven Graves' hyperthyroidism patients were also compared in the study. After sampling, hyperthyroidism patients received methimazole starting at 30 mg daily, and ophthalmopathy patients received high-dose intravenous methylprednisolone. Libraries were constructed in a second round of multiplex PCR, after which size selection and purification were performed. Sequencing of the libraries was done on an Illumina HiSeq2000 using paired-end 100 bp reads. Raw data were processed with SOAPnuke, discarding reads with adapters, uncalled bases, mean Phred below 15, or no exact constant-primer or identifier match. High-quality paired reads were merged using COPE v1.2.5, and each unique nucleotide sequence was defined as a clonotype. Clonotypes were aligned to IMGT TRBV, TRBD and TRBJ reference segments using MiTCR v1.1. Only V-J combinations with frequency above 0.0001, covering 99% to 99.2% of repertoires, were analysed. A TCS score was defined as the ratio of F50 (clonal expansion) to E x V (chaos), with BLOSUM62-based TCRdist applied between CDR3 peptides within each V-J. Welch's t-statistics and random forest reduced fewer than 550 V-J features to roughly 13, which were used in a naive Bayes classifier (R e1071). Sample size was not statistically predetermined, and blinding of investigators to group allocation was not performed. The paper reports TCR Vbeta CDR3 sequencing of roughly 140 peripheral blood samples: under 45 ophthalmopathy, over 70 hyperthyroidism and around 17 progressor patients.

This sequence was found in a woman in her 30s with Graves disease. Donor details come from another sample of the same person, matched by shared clones. This material consisted of peripheral blood mononuclear cells (PBMCs), taken at new diagnosis, from a patient treated with antithyroid drugs.

The CDR3 region has the sequence CASSLGRIPLSYEQYF. The DNA reads TGTGCCAGCAGCCTCGGCCGGATTCCGCTATCCTACGAGCAGTACTTC. This receptor chain uses TRBV3-1 and TRBJ2-7; no D segment can be confidently identified. Trimming costs V 4 bases and J 1 base, and their ends lie 17 bases apart. CDR1 is given as LGHDT and CDR2 as YNNKEL, both from the germline V gene (reference sequence). The CDR3 covers 16 residues, taking in both the cysteine and the phenylalanine. Only the CDR3 region is kept as DNA, spanning 48 bases read in frame from base 1.